Listed below are T cell receptor beta chains from one sample, sequenced in a study of T cell repertoires in cytomegalovirus infection. TCRdb recomputed calls from the reads with MiXCR, one row per CDR3 protein. The sample holds around 350,000 distinct CDR3 sequences, around 18% seen once. The sequencing input was PBMCs. The origin of the receptors is a human donor in good health (CMV status not recorded). Some clones in this sample may be carry-over from other donors' samples. Each CDR3 is given with its conserved first and last residue. Each record gives: V gene, clone size, D gene, J gene, CDR3 length, CDR3 protein, CDR3 DNA. A D gene is named only where the DNA matches it firmly. Size tells how often a clone was seen (once, few, many) or the class of an expanded clone, and some rows leave it out.

>TRBV6-6|.|.|TRBJ2-3|13
CASSTGLTDTQYF
TGTGCCAGCAGTACGGGCCTCACAGATACGCAGTATTTT
>TRBV7-2|many|.|TRBJ1-4|13
CASSGGANEKLFF
TGTGCCAGCAGCGGGGGGGCTAATGAAAAACTGTTTTTT
>TRBV11-1|.|.|TRBJ1-1|15
CASSFVTGTTTEAFF
TGTGCCAGCAGCTTTGTAACAGGGACGACCACTGAAGCTTTCTTT
>TRBV7-8|many|.|TRBJ2-5|15
CASSQAAGSKETQYF
TGTGCCAGCAGCCAAGCCGCGGGGTCCAAGGAGACCCAGTACTTC
>TRBV5-4|.|.|TRBJ2-5|14
CASSWGGAPETQYF
TGTGCCAGCAGCTGGGGGGGGGCCCCAGAGACCCAGTACTTC
>TRBV7-9|many|TRBD2|TRBJ2-5|16
CASSLATASGQETQYF
TGTGCCAGCAGCTTAGCGACGGCTAGCGGCCAAGAGACCCAGTACTTC
>TRBV4-2|many|.|TRBJ1-3|15
CASSQGRERENTIYF
TGTGCCAGCAGCCAAGGTCGGGAAAGGGAAAACACCATATATTTT
>TRBV7-2|.|TRBD1|TRBJ2-3|14
CAIHMTGGTDTQYF
TGTGCCATCCATATGACAGGGGGAACAGATACGCAGTATTTT
>TRBV29-1|.|.|TRBJ1-2|11
CSVDPERGYTF
TGCAGCGTTGATCCGGAGCGTGGCTACACCTTC
>TRBV11-2|.|.|TRBJ2-1|13
CASSIGGINEQFF
TGTGCCAGCAGTATAGGAGGGATTAATGAGCAGTTCTTC
>TRBV7-2|many|TRBD2|TRBJ2-1|16
CASSLVGTSYLNEQFF
TGTGCCAGCAGCTTAGTGGGGACTAGCTACCTCAATGAGCAGTTCTTC